The 27 T cell receptor beta chains presented below share a single source sample, sequenced in a study of brain T cells in children with intractable seizures. Profiled with immunoSEQ multiplex PCR; TCRdb holds only in-frame clones, not every one. The table lists 110,000 or so clones, 85% to 95% of them singletons. The source material was peripheral blood, sampled at surgery. The receptors here all came from a boy younger than two with hemimegalencephaly and intractable seizures.

This chain uses TRBV7-9 with TRBJ2-2; TRBD2 matches 9 bases. Germline loops: CDR1 SEHNR, CDR2 FQNEAQ (reference sequence). The CDR3 sequence is 16 residues long. With 5 bases clipped from V and 4 bases from J, the junction kept 8 bases outside the gene matches. The CDR3 loop reads CASSPPKTSGTGELFF. The CDR3 region has the DNA TGTGCCAGCAGCCCACCCAAGACTAGCGGCACCGGGGAGCTGTTTTTT.

The rearrangement links TRBV7-8 to TRBJ2-5, with 11 bases that match TRBD2. This CDR3 contains 16 residues. The germline CDR1 and CDR2 sequences are SGHVS and FQNEAQ. V shed 5 bases, J shed 5 bases, and the junction held 10 bases outside the gene matches. The CDR3 bases are TGTGCCAGCAGCCCCAGGAGTAGCGGGAGGGGGGAGACCCAGTACTTC. Residues: CASSPRSSGRGETQYF.

The chain couples TRBV27 to TRBJ2-5; TRBD2 might be the D (5 bases). This CDR3 contains 15 residues. Germline-derived CDR1 and CDR2 are MNHEY and SMNVEV (reference sequence). Deletions cut 3 bases from V and 0 bases from J, with 11 bases between. CDR3 residues: CASSFRTGYQETQYF. CDR3 in DNA: TGTGCCAGCAGTTTTAGGACGGGGTACCAAGAGACCCAGTACTTC.

The gene calls are TRBV6-1 and TRBJ1-2; D is undetermined. Germline CDR1 is MNHNS and CDR2 is SASEGT. The V and J ends lost 2 bases and 5 bases respectively, with 9 bases between them. The CDR3 consists of 13 residues. The CDR3 DNA sequence: TGTGCCAGCAGTGAACGGTCGTCTTATGGCTACACCTTC. It encodes CASSERSSYGYTF.

The J gene is TRBJ2-2, the V gene TRBV7-2; TRBD2 matches at 12 bases. Germline lookup yields CDR1 SGHTA and CDR2 FQGNSA. CDR3 length: 17 amino acids. After removal of 3 bases from V and 3 bases from J, the junction contained 5 bases not matched to a gene. The CDR3 loop reads CASSLRTSGMYTGELFF. The CDR3 coding sequence is TGTGCCAGCAGCTTGCGGACTAGCGGGATGTACACCGGGGAGCTGTTTTTT.

The genes are TRBV2 and TRBJ2-2; D may be TRBD2 (6 bases). Per the germline V gene, CDR1 is SNHLY and CDR2 is FYNNEI. V was cut by 4 bases and J by 6 bases, with 12 bases left in between. CDR3 length equals 14 residues. The CDR3 spells CASSGRERAGELFF. CDR3 nucleotide sequence: TGTGCCAGCAGTGGGAGGGAGCGGGCCGGGGAGCTGTTTTTT.

This sequence joins TRBV18 and TRBJ2-4; TRBD1 or TRBD2 may be the D gene (6 bases each). The CDR3 length is 17 residues. The V gene lost 5 bases and the J gene lost 0 bases, with 17 bases spanning the gap. From germline, CDR1 is KGHSH and CDR2 LQKENI. CDR3 loop: CASSVRGPRLAKNIQYF. Written as DNA, the CDR3 is TGTGCCAGCTCAGTTCGGGGGCCCCGTTTAGCCAAAAACATTCAGTACTTC.

This chain links TRBV6-5 with TRBJ2-7; 12 positions match TRBD2. The V and J ends lost 6 bases and 6 bases, in that order; junction bases with no gene match: 9. Germline lookup yields CDR1 MNHEY and CDR2 SVGAGI. The CDR3 runs to 15 residues. In DNA form, the CDR3 reads TGTGCCAGCAGACCCCCTAGCGGGAGGGCCTCCGAGCAGTACTTC. Translating gives CASRPPSGRASEQYF.

The chain employs TRBV9 and TRBJ2-2; TRBD2 matches at 16 bases. Trimming removed 4 bases from V and 6 bases from J; junction bases left unmatched: 3. The CDR3 runs 16 residues. CDR1 and CDR2 (germline): SGDLS, YYNGEE. The CDR3 spells CASSPGTSGRAGELFF. The CDR3 nucleotides are TGTGCCAGCAGCCCGGGGACTAGCGGGAGGGCCGGGGAGCTGTTTTTT.

The rearrangement joins TRBV5-1 to TRBJ1-5; D remains ambiguous. Germline V lookup: CDR1 SGHRS, CDR2 YFSETQ. V was pared by 4 bases and J by 0 bases, with 11 bases between. CDR3 length equals 15 residues. The DNA of the CDR3 is TGCGCCAGCAGCGTCACTGGGCGTAGCAATCAGCCCCAGCATTTT. Encoded protein: CASSVTGRSNQPQHF.

In its sample, this clone was seen once. The chain recombines TRBV6-5 with TRBJ2-1; D is tentatively TRBD1 or TRBD2 (5 bases each). The CDR3 totals 13 residues. Trimming took off 2 bases at V and 6 bases at J, with 8 bases between the two ends. Germline CDR1 MNHEY, CDR2 SVGAGI. The CDR3 sequence: CASSYGGFNEQFF. In nucleotides, the CDR3 is TGTGCCAGCAGTTACGGGGGTTTCAATGAGCAGTTCTTC.

The V and J genes are TRBV7-3 and TRBJ1-4; the D gene is possibly TRBD1 (6 bases). From germline, CDR1 is SGHTA and CDR2 FQGTGA. With 5 bases removed from V and 0 bases from J, the gap between germline ends came to 10 bases. The CDR3 contains 15 residues. CDR3 sequence: CASSPDRTTNEKLFF. CDR3 sequence (DNA): TGTGCCAGCAGCCCCGACAGGACAACTAATGAAAAACTGTTTTTT. The complete variable domain, with remaining parts taken from reference TRBV7-3 and TRBJ1-4, reads GAGVSQTPSNKVTEKGKYVELRCDPISGHTALYWYRQSLGQGPEFLIYFQGTGAADDSGLPNDRFFAVRPEGSVSTLKIQRTERGDSAVYLCASSPDRTTNEKLFFGSGTQLSVL.

The chain links TRBV7-9 to TRBJ1-1; D is perhaps TRBD1 (6 bases). In germline, CDR1 is SEHNR, CDR2 FQNEAQ (reference sequence). V shed 5 bases and J shed 2 bases, with 15 bases lying between them. The CDR3 length is 15 residues. CDR3 sequence reads: CASSRPRTANTEAFF. The CDR3 nucleotides are TGTGCCAGCAGCCGACCCCGGACAGCCAACACTGAAGCTTTCTTT. Full variable domain (missing parts from reference TRBV7-9 and TRBJ1-1): DTGVSQNPRHKITKRGQNVTFRCDPISEHNRLYWYRQTLGQGPEFLTYFQNEAQLEKSRLLSDRFSAERPKGSFSTLEIQRTEQGDSAMYLCASSRPRTANTEAFFGQGTRLTVV.

The gene calls are TRBV6-6 and TRBJ1-1, with 7 bases that match TRBD1. CDR1 and CDR2 (germline): MNHNY, SVGAGI (reference sequence). Trimming removed 8 bases from V and 1 base from J; junction bases left unmatched: 1. The CDR3 spans 12 residues. CDR3 sequence reads: CASRTGNTEAFF. CDR3 coding DNA: TGTGCCAGCCGGACAGGGAACACTGAAGCTTTCTTT.

The CDR3 loop is CASNRQGQPWSSYEQYF. CDR3 DNA: TGTGCCAGCAACCGACAGGGTCAGCCTTGGAGCTCCTACGAGCAGTACTTC. The V call is TRBV28, the J call TRBJ2-7, with 7 bases aligning to TRBD1. J gave up 0 bases and V 7 bases, and 15 bases lay outside the gene matches. CDR1 is MDHEN and CDR2 is SYDVKM in the germline V gene. The CDR3 loop spans 17 amino acids.

The rearrangement joins TRBV28 to TRBJ2-1; 7 bases are shared with TRBD2. This CDR3 comprises 17 residues. V lost 5 bases, J lost 6 bases, and 16 bases stayed unmatched. CDR1 MDHEN and CDR2 SYDVKM come from the germline V gene. CDR3 protein: CASSVSPGLKDPNEQFF. The CDR3 DNA follows: TGTGCCAGCAGTGTGTCACCGGGACTAAAAGATCCCAATGAGCAGTTCTTC.

The chain carries TRBV30 and TRBJ2-1; a possible D gene is TRBD2 (5 bases). Germline assignment: CDR1 GTSNPN and CDR2 SVGIG (reference sequence). V lost 3 bases, J lost 3 bases, and 12 bases lay in between. The CDR3 covers 14 residues. CDR3 sequence (DNA): TGTGCCTGGAGCTGGCCTGAGGGCTACAATGAGCAGTTCTTC. Encoded protein: CAWSWPEGYNEQFF.

The CDR3 coding sequence is TGTGCCAGCAGCTCACTCAACTACGAGCAGTACTTC. Translated, it gives CASSSLNYEQYF. The rearrangement joins TRBV7-9 to TRBJ2-7, with D uncertain. V was cut by 4 bases and J by 3 bases, with 7 bases left in between. The CDR3 has 12 amino acids. Germline V CDR1 and CDR2: SEHNR, FQNEAQ (reference sequence). The full variable domain, completed using reference TRBV7-9 and TRBJ2-7, is DTGVSQNPRHKITKRGQNVTFRCDPISEHNRLYWYRQTLGQGPEFLTYFQNEAQLEKSRLLSDRFSAERPKGSFSTLEIQRTEQGDSAMYLCASSSLNYEQYFGPGTRLTVT.

The V gene is TRBV5-4, the J gene TRBJ1-2, with TRBD1 identical over 8 bases. Germline trimming cut 0 bases from V and 8 bases from J; bases unmatched to any gene: 12. Germline V gene sequence: CDR1 SGHNT, CDR2 YYREEE (reference sequence). The CDR3 is 16 residues long. As DNA, the CDR3 is TGTGCCAGCAGCTTGGGGCCCAGGGGGCAAGGTGTCGGCTACACCTTC. Protein sequence: CASSLGPRGQGVGYTF. The full variable domain, with the rest looked up from reference TRBV5-4 and TRBJ1-2, is ETGVTQSPTHLIKTRGQQVTLRCSSQSGHNTVSWYQQALGQGPQFIFQYYREEENGRGNFPPRFSGLQFPNYSSELNVNALELDDSALYLCASSLGPRGQGVGYTFGSGTRLTVV.

This clone was counted only a few times. The chain is built from TRBV7-8 and TRBJ1-1; D is unresolved. The CDR3 spans 13 residues. Germline V CDR1 and CDR2: SGHVS, FQNEAQ. V was shortened by 2 bases and J by 5 bases, with 9 bases between the two germline ends. The CDR3 protein is CASSLFSGTEAFF. The CDR3 DNA is TGTGCCAGCAGCTTATTTTCGGGGACTGAAGCTTTCTTT.

The V gene is TRBV15, the J gene TRBJ1-2; 11 nucleotides line up with TRBD1. This CDR3 has 14 amino acids. V was clipped by 6 bases and J by 6 bases; unmatched bases: 6. Germline V gene data show CDR1 as LNHNV and CDR2 as YYDKDF (reference sequence). The CDR3: CATRRTGGGNGYTF. The CDR3 DNA reads TGTGCCACCAGAAGGACAGGGGGCGGGAATGGCTACACCTTC.

The chain uses TRBV5-1 and TRBJ1-1, with no clear D. Trimming cost V 0 bases and J 4 bases, with 13 bases left between them. The CDR3 has 15 residues. The V gene's germline CDR1 is SGHRS and CDR2 YFSETQ. In nucleotides, the CDR3 is TGCGCCAGCAGCTTGGCCGATAGGGCCTCCACTGAAGCTTTCTTT. Residues: CASSLADRASTEAFF.

The count of this clone is one. The J gene is TRBJ2-1, the V gene TRBV12-3 or TRBV12-4, with D hard to call. The germline V and J ends were trimmed by 3 bases and 9 bases, with 9 bases remaining between them. The CDR3 sequence is 12 residues long. CDR3 nucleotide sequence: TGTGCCAGCAGTTTTTCTGGGGTTGAGCAGTTCTTC. This translates into CASSFSGVEQFF.

This clone has just a few counts. V and J are TRBV6-5 and TRBJ1-5, with D unresolved. Germline V gives CDR1 MNHEY, CDR2 SVGAGI. V was trimmed by 7 bases and J by 9 bases, leaving 16 bases between them. This CDR3 spans 13 amino acids. The CDR3 DNA reads as TGTGCCAGCATGATCGCCGGAGGTCGGCCCCAGCATTTT. Translation: CASMIAGGRPQHF.

The chain has TRBV3-1 (or the pseudogene TRBV3-2) and TRBJ1-6, with 10 bases identical to TRBD1. The ends lost 5 bases at V and 7 bases at J; junction bases unmatched: 2. This CDR3 spans 14 amino acids. The germline gives CDR1 LGHDT, CDR2 YNNKEL (reference sequence). CDR3 sequence reads: CASSEGQGNSPLHF. DNA of the CDR3: TGTGCCAGCAGCGAGGGACAGGGGAATTCACCCCTCCACTTT.

V gene TRBV30 combines with J gene TRBJ2-7; 11 bases agree with TRBD2. CDR3 length: 11 amino acids. Germline CDR1 and CDR2: GTSNPN and SVGIG (reference sequence). V was pared by 5 bases and J by 6 bases, with 0 bases of the junction left unmatched. The CDR3 here is CAWGLAGEQYF. CDR3 bases: TGTGCCTGGGGACTAGCGGGCGAGCAGTACTTC.

The genes are TRBV6-5 and TRBJ2-7, with TRBD2 matching 8 bases. Per the germline V gene, CDR1 is MNHEY and CDR2 is SVGAGI. Trimming took 6 bases from V and 0 from J; bases not matched to a gene: 7. This CDR3 is built from 15 residues. CDR3: CASRGAGALSYEQYF. CDR3 DNA sequence: TGTGCCAGCAGGGGAGCGGGAGCCCTCTCCTACGAGCAGTACTTC.